The 21 T cell receptor beta chains below all came from one sample that was sequenced in a study of cytomegalovirus exposure and HLA in healthy donors. In the PCR, 60 Vbeta and 13 Jbeta primers were used. Profiled with immunoSEQ multiplex PCR; TCRdb holds only in-frame clones, not every one. Of over 110,000 clones detected, 82% appear once; the ten largest clones hold around 2.4%. Sequencing was carried out using PBMCs. These receptors came from a male donor in good health and CMV-seronegative.

This clone appeared once. This chain connects TRBV28 to TRBJ2-5, with 8 bases fitting TRBD1. TRBJ2-7 explains the end of the DNA better; the J call may be wrong. The CDR3 loop spans 11 amino acids. The germline CDR1 and CDR2 sequences are MDHEN and SYDVKM. This CDR3 reads CASTGGYEQYF. CDR3 nucleotide sequence: TGTGCCAGTACAGGGGGTTACGAGCAGTACTTC.

The CDR3 here is CASSGGQGTNTGELFF. The CDR3 DNA sequence: TGCGCCAGCAGCGGGGGACAGGGGACGAACACCGGGGAGCTGTTTTTT. V and J are TRBV5-1 and TRBJ2-2, with 10 bases fitting TRBD1. The trim removed 4 bases at V and 0 bases at J, leaving 3 bases unmatched. The CDR3 sequence is 16 residues long. The V gene's germline CDR1 is SGHRS and CDR2 YFSETQ. Complete variable domain (other parts from reference TRBV5-1 and TRBJ2-2): KAGVTQTPRYLIKTRGQQVTLSCSPISGHRSVSWYQQTPGQGLQFLFEYFSETQRNKGNFPGRFSGRQFSNSRSEMNVSTLELGDSALYLCASSGGQGTNTGELFFGEGSRLTVL.

CDR3 region: CASSLDRASYEQYF. The CDR3 nucleotides are TGTGCCAGCAGTCTAGACAGGGCATCCTACGAGCAGTACTTC. The V gene is TRBV27, the J gene TRBJ2-7; 7 bases map to TRBD1. Germline CDR1 is MNHEY and CDR2 is SMNVEV (reference sequence). V was clipped by 5 bases and J by 1 base; unmatched bases: 5. CDR3 length: 14 amino acids.

The chain combines TRBV7-2 with TRBJ2-3, with 8 nucleotides matching TRBD2. Germline assignment: CDR1 SGHTA and CDR2 FQGNSA. This CDR3 is built from 15 residues. V was clipped by 1 base and J by 2 bases; unmatched bases: 2. The CDR3 here is CASSLGAGVTDTQYF. DNA for the CDR3: TGTGCCAGCAGCTTAGGAGCGGGGGTCACAGATACGCAGTATTTT.

V gene TRBV9 combines with J gene TRBJ2-5; D is perhaps TRBD2 (6 bases). The V end lost 4 bases, the J end lost 0 bases, and 10 bases lay between the germline ends. The CDR3 has 14 amino acids. Germline lookup yields CDR1 SGDLS and CDR2 YYNGEE. The CDR3 region is CASSHGTHQETQYF. CDR3 coding DNA: TGTGCCAGCAGCCACGGGACTCACCAAGAGACCCAGTACTTC.

The chain is built from TRBV7-8 and TRBJ2-7, with 12 bases lining up with TRBD2. This CDR3 contains 14 residues. V lost 6 bases to trimming and J lost 5 bases; unmatched junction nucleotides: 5. Germline CDR1 and CDR2: SGHVS and FQNEAQ. CDR3 protein: CASRTSGSPNEQYF. The DNA of the CDR3 is TGTGCCAGCAGGACTAGCGGGAGTCCCAACGAGCAGTACTTC.

The genes are TRBV11-2 and TRBJ2-5; 7 bases agree with TRBD1. The DNA end is more similar to TRBJ2-7, so the J call may be wrong. The CDR3 totals 15 residues. CDR1 is SGHAT, CDR2 FQNNGV, per germline. In DNA, the CDR3 is TGTGCCAGCAGCCTACAGGGGTCGTTTTCCTACGAGCAGTACTTC. It yields the protein CASSLQGSFSYEQYF.

V is TRBV12-1 and J is TRBJ2-3; the table gives TRBD1 as D, unverified against the DNA. TRBV12-1 is a documented pseudogene. The CDR3 has 16 amino acids. The CDR3 DNA follows: TGTGCCAGCAGCCCTACACAGGTGGATGGGGCAGATACGCAGTATTTT. Its translation: CASSPTQVDGADTQYF.

This sequence joins TRBV18 and TRBJ1-4; TRBD1 aligns across 9 bases. Trimming removed 5 bases from V and 2 bases from J; junction bases left unmatched: 6. The CDR3 is 16 residues long. In germline, CDR1 is KGHSH, CDR2 LQKENI. CDR3 protein: CASSSGQGRTNEKLFF. The CDR3 region has the DNA TGTGCCAGCTCATCAGGACAGGGGAGGACTAATGAAAAACTGTTTTTT.

This clone was observed a single time. Germline is not matched at one junction end, which may reflect a read error. Distinct nucleotide sequences in the sample also encode this CDR3. The chain recombines TRBV9 with TRBJ2-1; 10 nucleotides agree with TRBD2. CDR1 is SGDLS, CDR2 YYNGEE, per germline. The CDR3 sequence is 18 residues long. The CDR3 bases are TGCGCCAGCAGCGTCGAAGCGGGAGGGCCAAAGAGGCACAATGAGCAGTTCTTC. This codes for CASSVEAGGPKRHNEQFF.

Written as DNA, the CDR3 is TGTGCCAGTAGTGCCAGACAGGAGCCTAACTATGGCTACACCTTC. This encodes CASSARQEPNYGYTF. The chain employs TRBV19 and TRBJ1-2, with TRBD1 as a possible D gene (6 bases). V was shortened by 5 bases and J by 0 bases, with 13 bases between the two germline ends. Germline V gene lookup returns CDR1 LNHDA and CDR2 SQIVND (reference sequence). The CDR3 has 15 residues.

The V gene is TRBV25-1, the J gene TRBJ2-7; D perhaps matches TRBD1 (5 bases). The CDR3 runs to 14 residues. V was clipped by 3 bases and J by 0 bases, with 9 bases between them. Germline loops: CDR1 MGHDK, CDR2 SYGVNS. The DNA of the CDR3 is TGTGCCAGCAGTGAGGTAGGACACTCCTACGAGCAGTACTTC. The encoded protein is CASSEVGHSYEQYF.

The rearrangement uses TRBV6-1 and TRBJ1-2, with D hard to call. Germline V gene data show CDR1 as MNHNS and CDR2 as SASEGT. The CDR3 loop spans 12 amino acids. Trimming left V 2 bases short and J 7 bases short, with 8 bases between. The CDR3 nucleotides read TGTGCCAGCAGTGAACTAGTAGTTGGCTACACCTTC. Translation gives CASSELVVGYTF.

This clone was found a few times. Other nucleotide sequences from this sample produce the same CDR3. CDR3 nucleotides: TGTGCCAGCAGCTTGGGACTAGCGGGAAACACAGATACGCAGTATTTT. It translates to CASSLGLAGNTDTQYF. The chain joins TRBV7-3 to TRBJ2-3; 13 bases are shared with TRBD2. Germline V gene lookup returns CDR1 SGHTA and CDR2 FQGTGA. The CDR3 is 16 amino acids. Trimming removed 3 bases from V and 2 bases from J; junction bases left unmatched: 2. Full variable domain (missing parts from reference TRBV7-3 and TRBJ2-3): GAGVSQTPSNKVTEKGKYVELRCDPISGHTALYWYRQSLGQGPEFLIYFQGTGAADDSGLPNDRFFAVRPEGSVSTLKIQRTERGDSAVYLCASSLGLAGNTDTQYFGPGTRLTVL.

V is TRBV30 and J is TRBJ1-5; D is unresolved. The germline CDR1 and CDR2 sequences are GTSNPN and SVGIG (reference sequence). V lost 0 bases and J lost 5, with 23 bases in between. The CDR3 is 18 amino acids. The CDR3 nucleotides are TGTGCCTGGAGTGTAGGAGGGCGAGTGGATCCCTATGATCAGCCCCAGCATTTT. Protein sequence: CAWSVGGRVDPYDQPQHF.

This chain connects TRBV10-2 to TRBJ1-2; 10 nucleotides align to TRBD1. The CDR3 covers 16 residues. Germline V gene lookup returns CDR1 WSHSY and CDR2 SAAADI. The ends lost 8 bases at V and 4 bases at J; junction bases unmatched: 13. The CDR3 DNA reads as TGCGCCAGCCTGAATGACCGGGACAGGGGCTTCTATGGCTACACCTTC. This sequence encodes CASLNDRDRGFYGYTF.

In its sample, this clone was seen a few times. The rearrangement uses TRBV20-1 and TRBJ2-7; TRBD1 aligns across 7 bases. The CDR3 extends over 11 amino acids. Germline V lookup: CDR1 DFQATT, CDR2 SNEGSKA (reference sequence). V lost 1 base to trimming and J lost 7 bases; unmatched junction nucleotides: 1. This CDR3 reads CSARVDREQYF. The CDR3 DNA sequence: TGCAGTGCTAGAGTGGACAGGGAGCAGTACTTC.

The genes are TRBV7-9 and TRBJ1-4; 10 bases line up with TRBD1. Germline V lookup: CDR1 SEHNR, CDR2 FQNEAQ (reference sequence). Trimming removed 4 bases from V and 7 bases from J; junction bases left unmatched: 6. The CDR3 is made up of 15 amino acids. As DNA, the CDR3 is TGTGCCAGCAGCTCCGGACAGGGGGAGGCTGAAAAACTGTTTTTT. This gives the protein CASSSGQGEAEKLFF.

The J gene is TRBJ1-2, the V gene TRBV10-1; maybe TRBD1 (6 bases). The CDR3 sequence is 13 residues long. Per the germline V gene, CDR1 is WNHNN and CDR2 is SYGVQD (reference sequence). V shed 2 bases and J shed 2 bases, with 6 bases lying between them. The CDR3 bases are TGCGCCAGCAGTGAGACAGGGAACTATGGCTACACCTTC. Its translation is CASSETGNYGYTF.

The CDR3 sequence: CASSFRGNEQFF. For the CDR3, the DNA is TGCGCCAGCAGCTTCAGGGGGAATGAGCAGTTCTTC. The chain employs TRBV4-3 and TRBJ2-1; 7 nucleotides align to TRBD1. The V segment lost 5 bases and the J segment 7 bases; nucleotides outside the gene matches: 2. The CDR3 is made up of 12 amino acids. Germline V CDR1 and CDR2: LGHNA, YSLEER.

V usage is TRBV5-4 and J usage is TRBJ2-1, with D perhaps matching TRBD2 (5 bases). Germline CDR1 SGHNT, CDR2 YYREEE (reference sequence). The CDR3 extends over 15 amino acids. V shed 1 base and J shed 7 bases, with 15 bases lying between them. The CDR3 DNA reads TGTGCCAGCAGCTTGTCGGGGTGGGGTGCGAATGAGCAGTTCTTC. This codes for CASSLSGWGANEQFF.